One and the same sample provided the 9 T cell receptor delta chains below, sequenced in a study of gamma-delta chains in newborns, infants, children. TCRdb redid the clone calls on the reads with CATT. The sample holds about 8,500 delta-chain clones, 3% to 3.5% seen once. The sample was blood. The receptors come from a child who was a newborn, infant or young child, either healthy, febrile or measles-vaccinated (not recorded which).

This clone was counted a few times. The protein that TCRdb holds for this DNA derives from a much larger clone and differs from the translated DNA at residue 8, which likely indicates a read error; the protein shown here is translated from the DNA. The chain carries TRDV2 and TRDJ2; 7 bases are a match to TRDD3. CDR1 GEAIGNYY and CDR2 EKD come from the germline V gene. This CDR3 is built from 14 residues. V dropped 3 bases and J dropped 5; count of bases not matched to a gene: 5. Here the CDR3 reads CACDSLGGTAQLFF. CDR3 DNA sequence: TGTGCCTGTGACTCCCTGGGGGGTACAGCACAACTCTTCTTT.

Judged by abundance, this clone is medium-sized. The CDR3: CACEPPWGIRWDTRQMFF. CDR3 nucleotide sequence: TGTGCCTGTGAGCCCCCCTGGGGGATACGCTGGGACACCCGACAGATGTTTTTC. The chain is built from TRDV2 and TRDJ3, with 12 bases that match TRDD3. The CDR3 is 18 residues long. The germline gives CDR1 GEAIGNYY, CDR2 EKD. The V gene end was trimmed by 4 bases and the J gene end by 3 bases; junction bases not matched to a gene: 6.

By share, this clone ranks as medium-sized. Other DNA sequences in the sample encode the same CDR3. The V gene is TRDV2, the J gene TRDJ3; D perhaps matches TRDD3 (6 bases). This CDR3 is 18 amino acids long. V was cut by 3 bases and J by 0 bases, with 14 bases left in between. From germline, CDR1 is GEAIGNYY and CDR2 EKD. CDR3 DNA sequence: TGTGCCTGTGACCCCTTACTGGGAAGCTCCTGGGACACCCGACAGATGTTTTTC. It yields the protein CACDPLLGSSWDTRQMFF.

This clone was detected a few times. A mismatch at residue 16 separates the TCRdb protein from the translated DNA, so the protein presented here was translated from the DNA. The J gene is TRDJ3, the V gene TRDV2; 10 nucleotides align to TRDD3. The CDR3 sequence is 18 residues long. Germline loops: CDR1 GEAIGNYY, CDR2 EKD. CDR3 amino acids: CACDVLGDGSWDTRQLFF. The DNA for the CDR3 is TGTGCCTGTGACGTACTGGGGGATGGGTCCTGGGACACCCGACAGTTGTTTTTC.

This clone is labeled medium-sized. This CDR3 is CACDETGGYPTTWDTRQMFF. CDR3 nucleotide sequence: TGTGCCTGTGACGAAACTGGGGGATACCCGACAACCTGGGACACCCGACAGATGTTTTTC. The chain couples TRDV2 to TRDJ3, with 12 nucleotides matching TRDD3. Germline trimming cut 3 bases from V and 2 bases from J; bases unmatched to any gene: 10. Looked up from germline, CDR1 is GEAIGNYY and CDR2 is EKD. The CDR3 covers 20 residues.

This clone ranks as medium-sized. A much more abundant neighbour one base away suggests this may be a read error. The chain combines TRDV2 with TRDJ3; 7 positions match TRDD3. Germline V gene data show CDR1 as GEAIGNYY and CDR2 as EKD. V lost 3 bases to trimming and J lost 0 bases; unmatched junction nucleotides: 4. The CDR3 covers 17 residues. The CDR3 region has the DNA TGTGCCTGTGACCGTACTGGGGACTCCTGGGACACCCGACAGATGTTTTTC. Protein sequence: CACDRTGDSWDTRQMFF.

The sample holds many counts of this clone. V usage is TRDV2 and J usage is TRDJ3; 7 bases map to TRDD3. Germline CDR1 reads GEAIGNYY; CDR2 reads EKD. Trimming at V came to 3 bases and at J to 0 bases, leaving 4 bases not matched to a gene. The CDR3 is 17 residues long. This CDR3 reads CACDPTGVSWDTRQMFF. CDR3 in DNA: TGTGCCTGTGACCCCACTGGGGTCTCCTGGGACACCCGACAGATGTTTTTC.

A remark on this clone: This may be a read error: a much more frequent sequence differs by one nucleotide. The chain is built from TRDV2 and TRDJ3; TRDD3 aligns across 12 bases. No J gene is reported in TCRdb; it was inferred here by comparing the DNA with germline. The CDR3 length is 20 residues. The germline gives CDR1 GEAIGNYY, CDR2 EKD. Germline trimming cut 2 bases from V and 0 bases from J; bases unmatched to any gene: 7. For the CDR3, the DNA is TGTGCCTGTGACAAAGGCTGGGGGATACGCGGCTCCTGGGACACCCGACAGATGTTTTTC. Protein: CACDKGWGIRGSWDTRQMFF.

About this clone: A much bigger clone sits one base away, suggesting this may be a read error. Other DNA sequences in the same sample also yield this CDR3. The chain employs TRDV2 and TRDJ3; 11 bases align to TRDD3. V was pared by 2 bases and J by 0 bases, with 5 bases of the junction left unmatched. Germline CDR1 reads GEAIGNYY; CDR2 reads EKD. The CDR3 consists of 19 residues. The CDR3 bases are TGTGCCTGTGACATACTGGGGGATAGGAGCTCCTGGGACACCCGACAGATGTTTTTC. It translates to CACDILGDRSSWDTRQMFF.